The 21 T cell receptor beta chains reported below all come from one sample, sequenced in a study of Tregs in tolerant kidney transplant recipients. Recipients received nonmyeloablative bone marrow transplants from related graft donors, with transient mixed chimerism. TCRdb keeps only in-frame clones here, not all; method: immunoSEQ multiplex PCR. This table lists some 30,000 clones. This material consisted of CD4+ T cells from blood (PBMCs), taken 24 months after the transplant. These receptors were obtained from a human patient who received a combined kidney and bone marrow transplant. The graft donor may be the source of some T cells.

Concerning this clone itself: The sequence runs out 3 residues before the end of the CDR3; the remainder is reconstructed from the germline J gene. The chain joins TRBV6-2 or TRBV6-3 to TRBJ2-3; 14 nucleotides line up with TRBD2. CDR3 size: 16 residues. The V and J ends lost 5 bases and 3 bases, in that order; junction bases with no gene match: 4. Germline V lookup: CDR1 MNHEY, CDR2 SVGEGT. The CDR3 loop is CASSGTSGSRTDTQYF. The CDR3 bases that were read are TGTGCCAGCAGTGGGACTAGCGGGAGTAGGACAGATACG.

Regarding this clone: Sequencing ends 3 residues short of the CDR3 end; the germline J gene provides the rest. The V and J genes are TRBV5-1 and TRBJ1-2; D uncertain. V was cut by 0 bases and J by 3 bases, with 6 bases left in between. Per germline, CDR1 SGHRS and CDR2 YFSETQ. The CDR3 has 13 residues. The DNA read from the CDR3 is TGCGCCAGCAGCTTGGCCCCGGACTATGGC. It specifies CASSLAPDYG. The whole CDR3 reads CASSLAPDYGYTF.

As regards this clone: Sequencing ends 3 residues short of the CDR3 end; the germline J gene provides the rest. The chain couples TRBV7-2 to TRBJ2-5, with 7 nucleotides matching TRBD1. V gave up 2 bases and J gave up 5 bases; unmatched junction bases: 2. CDR1 and CDR2 from the germline V gene are SGHTA and FQGNSA. This CDR3 has 13 residues. Partial CDR3 DNA: TGTGCCAGCAGCTTAAACAGGGGCGAGACC. Translated: CASSLNRGET. Given in full, the CDR3 is CASSLNRGETQYF.

A word on this clone: The observed sequence ends 3 residues before the CDR3 terminus, with the missing tail filled in from the germline J gene. The rearrangement joins TRBV7-7 to TRBJ2-2, with TRBD2 identical over 10 bases. CDR3 size: 13 residues. J lost 4 bases, V lost 8 bases, and 1 base had no gene match. Germline V gene sequence: CDR1 SSHAT, CDR2 FNYEAQ (reference sequence). The CDR3: CASEREGTGELFF. Partial CDR3 DNA: TGTGCCAGCGAGCGGGAGGGCACCGGGGAG.

As to this clone: The CDR3 extends 3 residues past the end of the read, so its final part is completed from the germline J gene. V gene TRBV20-1 combines with J gene TRBJ2-1; TRBD2 matches 13 bases. Unmatched junction bases numbered 11, after V lost 1 base and J lost 8 bases. Germline loops: CDR1 DFQATT, CDR2 SNEGSKA (reference sequence). The CDR3 runs to 17 residues. CDR3 bases read: TGCAGTGCTAGAGGAAGAGGAGGGGGACTAGCGGGATATGAG. It translates to CSARGRGGGLAGYE. The whole CDR3 protein is CSARGRGGGLAGYEQFF.

Turning to this clone: The sequenced fragment ends 3 residues before the CDR3 boundary, so the rest is inferred from the germline J gene. This sequence joins TRBV20-1 and TRBJ2-7, with TRBD1 matching over 8 bases. Germline CDR1 DFQATT, CDR2 SNEGSKA (reference sequence). CDR3 length: 16 amino acids. Losses at the gene ends were 1 base for V and 5 bases for J; bases not matched to a gene: 13. The part of the CDR3 DNA that was read is TGCAGTGCTAGAGGCGCAGCTCAGGGGGCCATCGACGAG. Its translation is CSARGAAQGAIDE. The CDR3, in full, reads CSARGAAQGAIDEQYF.

Comment on this clone: Read coverage stops 3 residues before the CDR3 terminus; the germline J gene supplies the remainder. The rearrangement uses TRBV7-9 and TRBJ2-7; no reliable D call. Germline CDR1 reads SEHNR; CDR2 reads FQNEAQ (reference sequence). CDR3 length: 13 amino acids. V was trimmed by 6 bases and J by 1 base, leaving 10 bases between them. The CDR3 protein is CASSFLESYEQYF. The CDR3 bases that were read are TGTGCCAGCAGTTTTCTAGAATCCTACGAG.

Turning to this clone: The read terminates 3 residues ahead of where the CDR3 ends, so the germline J gene completes it. The V call is TRBV4-2, the J call TRBJ1-1; TRBD1 aligns across 12 bases. The trim removed 4 bases at V and 4 bases at J, leaving 10 bases unmatched. The length of the CDR3 is 17 residues. The germline CDR1 and CDR2 sequences are LGHNA and YNFKEQ. The DNA read from the CDR3 is TGTGCCAGCAGCCTAGTGGGACAGGGGGCTTGGACCACTGAA. Protein: CASSLVGQGAWTTE. In full, the CDR3 reads CASSLVGQGAWTTEAFF.

Notes on this clone: The read stops 3 residues short of the end of the CDR3; the missing end is completed from the germline J gene. The gene calls are TRBV11-2 and TRBJ2-7; TRBD2 might be the D (6 bases). Trimming took 1 base from V and 6 from J, leaving 10 bases between them. The germline gives CDR1 SGHAT, CDR2 FQNNGV. CDR3 length equals 13 residues. CDR3 bases read: TGTGCCAGCAGCTTAGCCACGGAGGGCGAG. Translating gives CASSLATEGE. The full CDR3 sequence reads CASSLATEGEQYF.

Remarks on this clone: The CDR3 is cut off 3 residues early in the read; its end comes from the germline J gene. The chain uses TRBV20-1 and TRBJ1-4; D unclear. Between the trimmed V and J ends, which lost 5 bases and 4 bases, there was a span of 5 bases. Germline assignment: CDR1 DFQATT and CDR2 SNEGSKA (reference sequence). CDR3 size: 11 residues. Partial CDR3 DNA: TGCAGTGCTCTTAGTAATGAAAAA. Amino acid sequence: CSALSNEK. The entire CDR3 protein reads CSALSNEKLFF.

Remarks on this clone: The read comes to an end 3 residues before the CDR3 does, leaving the germline J gene to fill in the end. This rearrangement joins TRBV7-2 to TRBJ1-1; the D is unclear. V was clipped by 5 bases and J by 4 bases, with 11 bases between them. The CDR3 extends over 13 amino acids. The germline V gene has CDR1 SGHTA and CDR2 FQGNSA. Here the CDR3 reads CASSTQEVTEAFF. The CDR3 DNA, read in part, is TGTGCCAGCAGCACGCAGGAGGTCACTGAA. The complete variable domain, with remaining parts taken from reference TRBV7-2 and TRBJ1-1, reads GAGVSQSPSNKVTEKGKDVELRCDPISGHTALYWYRQSLGQGLEFLIYFQGNSAPDKSGLPSDRFSAERTGGSVSTLTIQRTQQEDSAVYLCASSTQEVTEAFFGQGTRLTVV.

Comment on this clone: The sequenced fragment ends 3 residues before the CDR3 boundary, so the rest is inferred from the germline J gene. V is TRBV19 and J is TRBJ1-1; D is uncertain. The CDR3 is 12 residues long. Germline CDR1 reads LNHDA; CDR2 reads SQIVND (reference sequence). Trimming took 3 bases from V and 5 from J, leaving 7 bases between them. Incomplete CDR3 DNA: TGTGCCAGTAGTATCGGGGAGACTGAA. This sequence encodes CASSIGETE. The whole CDR3 sequence reads CASSIGETEAFF.

Measured by frequency, this clone is medium-sized. The read finishes 3 residues shy of the CDR3 end, and the germline J gene is used to complete it. The chain links TRBV20-1 to TRBJ2-1; D is possibly TRBD2 (6 bases). Trimming took off 0 bases at V and 7 bases at J, with 13 bases between the two ends. Germline CDR1 reads DFQATT; CDR2 reads SNEGSKA (reference sequence). This CDR3 region has 14 residues. The CDR3 spells CSARDPRRGNEQFF. CDR3 DNA, as far as it was read: TGCAGTGCTAGAGACCCCCGGCGGGGAAATGAG.

The sequenced part of the CDR3 DNA is TGCGCCAGCAGCCATCCGCTCGGGACTTCGTACGAG. Encoded protein: CASSHPLGTSYE. The entire CDR3 is CASSHPLGTSYEQYF. The gene calls are TRBV4-1 and TRBJ2-7; TRBD2 is a possible D gene (6 bases). The read halts 3 residues ahead of the CDR3 end, with the missing end drawn from the germline J gene. V was pared by 3 bases and J by 4 bases, with 16 bases between. Germline CDR1 is MGHRA and CDR2 is YSYEKL. This CDR3 has 15 residues.

Concerning this clone: The read is 3 residues too short to cover the CDR3 end, so that end is filled in from the germline J gene. The gene calls are TRBV6-1 and TRBJ2-5; 10 bases agree with TRBD2. Germline assignment: CDR1 MNHNS and CDR2 SASEGT. CDR3 length equals 16 residues. The CDR3 spells CASSEAPRLAGETQYF. The DNA read from the CDR3 is TGTGCCAGCAGTGAAGCCCCGAGACTAGCGGGCGAAACC.

Concerning this clone: The read falls 3 residues short of the CDR3 end, and the missing part is taken from the germline J gene. The V call is TRBV6-1, the J call TRBJ2-3; tentative D call: TRBD2 (5 bases). Germline V CDR1 and CDR2: MNHNS, SASEGT. The CDR3 has 16 residues. Trimming pared 1 base from V and 4 bases from J, leaving 15 bases between. The sequenced part of the CDR3 DNA is TGTGCCAGCAGTGAAGTCCTAGCTCCCGCACCAGATACG. Translated, it gives CASSEVLAPAPDT. The full CDR3 reads CASSEVLAPAPDTQYF.

Of note for this clone: The DNA ends 3 residues before the CDR3 does, and the rest of the CDR3 is filled in from the germline J gene. The genes are TRBV18 and TRBJ1-4; 9 bases agree with TRBD1. The CDR3 length is 15 residues. V was pared by 3 bases and J by 8 bases, with 7 bases of the junction left unmatched. The germline V gene has CDR1 KGHSH and CDR2 LQKENI. The sequenced part of the CDR3 DNA is TGTGCCAGCTCACCCTCGGGACAGGGAGGCGAAAAA. It translates to CASSPSGQGGEK. The whole CDR3 protein reads CASSPSGQGGEKLFF.

Of note for this clone: The read terminates 3 residues ahead of where the CDR3 ends, so the germline J gene completes it. The V call is TRBV20-1, the J call TRBJ2-1; 9 bases align to TRBD2. V lost 1 base, J lost 4 bases, and 5 bases stayed unmatched. The CDR3 extends over 15 amino acids. Germline CDR1 DFQATT, CDR2 SNEGSKA (reference sequence). The CDR3: CSARGGGRGYNEQFF. CDR3 DNA, as far as it was read: TGCAGTGCTAGAGGGGGCGGGAGGGGGTACAATGAG.

Of note for this clone: The read ends 3 residues shy of where the CDR3 ends; the end is completed using the germline J gene. The chain recombines TRBV28 with TRBJ1-3; D gene unclear. In germline, CDR1 is MDHEN, CDR2 SYDVKM. This CDR3 comprises 12 residues. Trimming pared 6 bases from V and 0 bases from J, leaving 3 bases between. The CDR3 is CASSFSGNTIYF. The sequenced part of the CDR3 DNA is TGTGCCAGCAGCTTCTCTGGAAACACC.

Notes on this clone: The CDR3 end lies 3 residues beyond the end of the read and is filled in from the germline J gene. This chain joins TRBV18 and TRBJ2-5; 11 bases line up with TRBD2. This CDR3 spans 17 amino acids. Germline CDR1 reads KGHSH; CDR2 reads LQKENI. V trimming: 2 bases; J trimming: 7 bases; junction bases outside the gene matches: 12. The CDR3 sequence: CASSPMAGTSGPGTQYF. The CDR3 DNA, read in part, is TGTGCCAGCTCACCAATGGCAGGGACTAGCGGTCCAGGGACC.

On this clone itself: The CDR3 goes on 3 residues after the read ends, and that part is filled in from the germline J gene. This chain links TRBV5-1 with TRBJ2-7; 9 bases fit TRBD2. Germline trimming cut 0 bases from V and 3 bases from J; bases unmatched to any gene: 4. Germline V gene sequence: CDR1 SGHRS, CDR2 YFSETQ. The CDR3 spans 15 residues. The covered CDR3 bases are TGCGCCAGCAGCTTGGTTAGCGGGAGCGACTACGAG. Encoded protein: CASSLVSGSDYE. The whole CDR3 region reads CASSLVSGSDYEQYF.